The source of this T cell receptor (beta chain) is a study of cytomegalovirus exposure and HLA in healthy donors. In germline, CDR1 is MNHNS, CDR2 SASEGT. V was cut by 6 bases and J by 6 bases, with 9 bases left in between. The CDR3 covers 12 residues. As concerns this clone: Antigen: not known.

PCR was performed using 60 Vbeta and 13 Jbeta primers. Produced via immunoSEQ multiplex PCR; TCRdb's table is partial and in-frame only. The profile covers 200,000 to 250,000 clones, with about 80% appearing a single time and roughly 3% taken by the ten largest. Despite likely unrecorded immune exposures, the donors were nominally healthy at the time of sampling. The study, taken as a whole, reports: In vitro confirmation showed a few CMV-associated chains to be CMV antigen specific. The availability of immune exposure information extended only to CMV serostatus. An analysis done earlier found most TCR beta V segments productive about 87% or about 30% of the time.

The rearrangement uses TRBV6-1 and TRBJ2-4, with D perhaps TRBD2 (6 bases). This sequence was found in a woman aged 25-40 years in good health and CMV-seronegative. Sequencing input: PBMCs. The CDR3 bases are TGTGCCAGCAGCTACGGGGGAAACATTCAGTACTTC. Translated, it gives CASSYGGNIQYF.